Detailed here is one TCR beta chain. The data were obtained in a study of blood T cell repertoires in COVID-19. At the level of the study: Sources were T cells, B-cell-depleted T cells, or PBMCs; the material itself was cDNA or gDNA.

Trimming took 5 bases from V and 5 from J, leaving 18 bases between them. Germline lookup yields CDR1 MNHEY and CDR2 SVGAGI. This CDR3 has 15 amino acids. The authors' processing: For nucleated cells, counts were estimated from reference gene primer amplification. Generated by immunoSEQ multiplex PCR, the TCRdb table keeps only in-frame clones and is missing some. The V and J calls and the clone size are those of that table, but D and trimming were determined from the DNA. The sample records 150,000 to 180,000 clones, around 78% being singletons. The genes are TRBV6-5 and TRBJ1-1, with D uncertain. The sequence was collected from a man older than 75 with acute or convalescent COVID-19. Sequenced: peripheral blood. In nucleotides, the CDR3 is TGTGCCAGCAGTCCTAGGACGGGGAGGGAGACTGAAGCTTTCTTT. It is translated as CASSPRTGRETEAFF.